The 22 T cell receptor beta chains below all came from one sample that was sequenced in a study of STAT5B mutations in CD4+ large granular lymphocyte leukemia. The protocol was immunoSEQ multiplex PCR, while the TCRdb copy is restricted to in-frame clones and leaves out a portion. This table has about 23,000 clones, about 80% appearing once. The sample comprised CD4+ T cells from blood buffy coats. The receptors shown here come from a human donor in good health.

The CDR3 nucleotides are TGTGCCAGCAGTGAAGCATGGACAGGGATTCGAGAGACCCAGTACTTC. Residues: CASSEAWTGIRETQYF. This sequence joins TRBV6-1 and TRBJ2-5; 8 nucleotides match TRBD1. The germline CDR1 and CDR2 sequences are MNHNS and SASEGT. The CDR3 consists of 16 residues. V trimming: 0 bases; J trimming: 4 bases; junction bases outside the gene matches: 7.

The rearrangement joins TRBV28 to TRBJ2-3; D ambiguous. Trimming pared 2 bases from V and 7 bases from J, leaving 7 bases between. The CDR3 has 12 residues. The germline V gene has CDR1 MDHEN and CDR2 SYDVKM. The CDR3 DNA follows: TGTGCCAGCAGTTTACCTTGGTATACGCAGTATTTT. It is translated as CASSLPWYTQYF.

The CDR3 sequence is CASSLDEGVVSYNEQFF. The CDR3 coding sequence is TGCGCCAGCAGCTTGGACGAGGGAGTCGTATCCTACAATGAGCAGTTCTTC. The chain is built from TRBV5-1 and TRBJ2-1; possible D gene TRBD2, 5 bases. CDR1 and CDR2 (germline): SGHRS, YFSETQ. CDR3 size: 17 residues. The V gene lost 0 bases and the J gene lost 1 base, with 14 bases spanning the gap. Using reference TRBV5-1 and TRBJ2-1 for the parts outside the CDR3, the full variable domain is KAGVTQTPRYLIKTRGQQVTLSCSPISGHRSVSWYQQTPGQGLQFLFEYFSETQRNKGNFPGRFSGRQFSNSRSEMNVSTLELGDSALYLCASSLDEGVVSYNEQFFGPGTRLTVL.

This clone showed up just a few times. This chain uses TRBV13 with TRBJ2-2; D ambiguous. Germline loops: CDR1 PRHDT, CDR2 FYEKMQ (reference sequence). With 3 bases removed from V and 5 bases from J, the gap between germline ends came to 4 bases. CDR3 length: 12 residues. The CDR3 DNA sequence: TGTGCCAGCAGCTTTGGAACCGGGGAGCTGTTTTTT. The encoded protein is CASSFGTGELFF.

There are a few counts of this clone. The rearrangement links TRBV6-6 to TRBJ1-5; tentatively, D is TRBD1 (5 bases). Germline V gene lookup returns CDR1 MNHNY and CDR2 SVGAGI (reference sequence). The ends were cut back, 0 bases at V and 7 bases at J, with 10 bases in the middle. The CDR3 loop spans 14 amino acids. CDR3 in DNA: TGTGCCAGCAGTTACTCGGGGCGCAGCCAGCCCCAGCATTTT. Protein sequence: CASSYSGRSQPQHF.

The chain employs TRBV5-1 and TRBJ1-3, with a possible D match to TRBD1 (5 bases). CDR1 SGHRS and CDR2 YFSETQ come from the germline V gene. The ends were cut back, 4 bases at V and 1 base at J, with 9 bases in the middle. CDR3 length: 14 amino acids. CDR3 nucleotide sequence: TGCGCCAGCAGCCCTGAGGGGTCTGGAAACACCATATATTTT. The encoded protein is CASSPEGSGNTIYF. Variable domain in full (rest from reference TRBV5-1 and TRBJ1-3): KAGVTQTPRYLIKTRGQQVTLSCSPISGHRSVSWYQQTPGQGLQFLFEYFSETQRNKGNFPGRFSGRQFSNSRSEMNVSTLELGDSALYLCASSPEGSGNTIYFGEGSWLTVV.

The chain joins TRBV10-3 to TRBJ2-1; D unclear. Per the germline V gene, CDR1 is ENHRY and CDR2 is SYGVKD. V lost 4 bases and J 10 bases, leaving 11 bases between the germline ends. The CDR3 extends over 12 amino acids. The CDR3 is CAISVASAEQFF. CDR3 nucleotide sequence: TGTGCCATCAGTGTGGCGAGCGCCGAGCAGTTCTTC.

This clone has a single count. The V call is TRBV6-5, the J call TRBJ2-1, with 7 bases identical to TRBD2. Germline CDR1 is MNHEY and CDR2 is SVGAGI. The CDR3 spans 15 residues. The ends lost 0 bases at V and 7 bases at J; junction bases unmatched: 6. Written as DNA, the CDR3 is TGTGCCAGCAGTTACTCGCCGGGAGCGGGGAATGAGCAGTTCTTC. Translation: CASSYSPGAGNEQFF.

This chain connects TRBV10-3 to TRBJ2-1; D is perhaps TRBD1 (5 bases). Germline assignment: CDR1 ENHRY and CDR2 SYGVKD. The ends were cut back, 0 bases at V and 3 bases at J, with 12 bases in the middle. This CDR3 region has 16 residues. The chain's CDR3 is CAISESVQEHYNEQFF. CDR3 bases: TGTGCCATCAGTGAGTCGGTACAGGAACACTACAATGAGCAGTTCTTC.

The chain has TRBV10-3 and TRBJ2-5; D is uncertain. The CDR3 loop spans 13 amino acids. V lost 10 bases and J lost 2, with 14 bases in between. Per germline, CDR1 ENHRY and CDR2 SYGVKD. Here the CDR3 DNA reads TGTGCCACCGCCGCCGAGTCACAAGAGACCCAGTACTTC. It is translated as CATAAESQETQYF.

This clone turned up a few times. The chain combines TRBV30 with TRBJ1-2, with 9 bases fitting TRBD1. Germline V gene sequence: CDR1 GTSNPN, CDR2 SVGIG (reference sequence). The CDR3 runs 14 residues. V was clipped by 1 base and J by 5 bases; unmatched bases: 5. CDR3 in DNA: TGTGCCTGGAGTGCCGGACAGGGGAGTTATGGCTACACCTTC. Translating gives CAWSAGQGSYGYTF.

This chain's CDR3 is CASSPGQGLYEQYF. In DNA form, the CDR3 reads TGCGCCAGCAGCCCGGGACAGGGGCTCTACGAGCAGTACTTC. The chain is built from TRBV5-1 and TRBJ2-5; 10 bases are a match to TRBD1. The tail of the sequence fits TRBJ2-7 better, so the J call may be wrong. The CDR3 is made up of 14 amino acids. CDR1 and CDR2 from the germline V gene are SGHRS and YFSETQ.

The CDR3 coding sequence is TGTGCCAGCAGCCCCTTTAGCGGGAATGGCTATGAGCAGTTCTTC. This sequence encodes CASSPFSGNGYEQFF. The V gene is TRBV11-2, the J gene TRBJ2-1; 8 bases are a match to TRBD2. CDR3 length equals 15 residues. The V and J ends lost 5 bases and 8 bases, in that order; junction bases with no gene match: 11. CDR1 and CDR2 from the germline V gene are SGHAT and FQNNGV.

The chain employs TRBV28 and TRBJ1-5; 10 bases agree with TRBD1. V lost 7 bases and J lost 1; bases outside the gene matches: 7. Germline CDR1 and CDR2: MDHEN and SYDVKM. This CDR3 region has 16 residues. CDR3 bases: TGTGCCAGCACCTCAGGACAGGGGGGAAGCAATCAGCCCCAGCATTTT. Translation: CASTSGQGGSNQPQHF.

The sample holds one count of this clone. The J gene is TRBJ1-4, the V gene TRBV7-9; TRBD1 might be the D (5 bases). V lost 2 bases and J 8 bases, leaving 12 bases between the germline ends. The germline gives CDR1 SEHNR, CDR2 FQNEAQ (reference sequence). This CDR3 is 14 amino acids long. In DNA, the CDR3 is TGTGCCAGCAGCTTATCTCAGGGAGGGGAAAAACTGTTTTTT. This sequence encodes CASSLSQGGEKLFF.

The chain couples TRBV10-3 to TRBJ2-7, with 12 bases identical to TRBD2. The length of the CDR3 is 13 residues. Trimming removed 10 bases from V and 2 bases from J; junction bases left unmatched: 3. Germline loops: CDR1 ENHRY, CDR2 SYGVKD. CDR3 region: CATSSGRAYEQYF. In DNA form, the CDR3 reads TGTGCCACCTCTAGCGGGAGGGCCTACGAGCAGTACTTC.

The chain combines TRBV6-5 with TRBJ1-2, with D unresolved. The germline CDR1 and CDR2 sequences are MNHEY and SVGAGI. The CDR3 is 14 amino acids. The V and J ends lost 5 bases and 2 bases respectively, with 12 bases between them. Here the CDR3 reads CASSPTRNNYGYTF. The CDR3 region has the DNA TGTGCCAGCAGTCCAACACGGAACAACTATGGCTACACCTTC.

This rearrangement joins TRBV20-1 to TRBJ2-1; D not certain. This CDR3 is 11 amino acids long. Germline CDR1 is DFQATT and CDR2 is SNEGSKA (reference sequence). V was cut by 3 bases and J by 7 bases, with 7 bases left in between. CDR3 protein: CSASFRNEQFF. CDR3 DNA: TGCAGTGCTAGTTTCCGGAATGAGCAGTTCTTC.

The chain is built from TRBV4-2 and TRBJ1-6; D remains unclear. Trimming stripped 1 base from V and 5 bases from J, with 6 bases between. The CDR3 contains 14 residues. Germline CDR1 is LGHNA and CDR2 is YNFKEQ. The CDR3 is CASSQVGDNSPLHF. CDR3 in DNA: TGTGCCAGCAGCCAAGTCGGGGATAATTCACCCCTCCACTTT.

The rearrangement uses TRBV11-3 and TRBJ2-3, with D maybe TRBD2 (7 bases). Germline V gene lookup returns CDR1 SGHNT and CDR2 YENEEA. There are 16 residues in the CDR3. Trimming stripped 5 bases from V and 1 base from J, with 16 bases between. The CDR3 nucleotides are TGTGCCAGCAGCGAAAGAAGGGGGGGCGGCACAGATACGCAGTATTTT. This translates into CASSERRGGGTDTQYF.

Points on this clone: Mismatch with germline at one junction end may stem from a read error. The chain joins TRBV7-9 to TRBJ1-1, with TRBD1 as a possible D gene (6 bases). Germline CDR1 and CDR2: SEHNR and FQNEAQ (reference sequence). This CDR3 comprises 15 residues. In DNA, the CDR3 is TGTGCCAGCGGCTTTACAGGGCAAAAGAACACTGAAGCTTTCTTT. The encoded protein is CASGFTGQKNTEAFF.

V usage is TRBV2 and J usage is TRBJ2-7, with 15 bases identical to TRBD2. V was pared by 4 bases and J by 7 bases, with 20 bases of the junction left unmatched. Germline V gene data show CDR1 as SNHLY and CDR2 as FYNNEI. The CDR3 is 20 residues long. CDR3 DNA sequence: TGTGCCAGCAGTGCCTCCGGGACTAGCGGGAGGACAAACCCTCCTAGAGAGCAGTACTTC. Translated, it gives CASSASGTSGRTNPPREQYF.